The 14 T cell receptor beta chains below all came from one sample that was sequenced in a study of T-cell memory formation after mild COVID-19. TCRdb reprocessed the 5' RACE reads via MiXCR and lists one record per CDR3 protein. The data hold about 300,000 distinct CDR3 sequences, with roughly 21% observed a single time. Sequences were obtained from PBMCs or a T cell subset sorted from them (not recorded which). The origin of the receptors is a man aged 18 to 29 who had mild COVID-19 (a few samples of this study predate the infection). Cell type and time point are not known.

This clonotype was seen repeatedly, ten times or more. This sequence joins TRBV7-9 and TRBJ2-7; 8 bases are shared with TRBD1. Germline CDR1 is SEHNR and CDR2 is FQNEAQ (reference sequence). This CDR3 spans 16 amino acids. V shed 2 bases, J shed 3 bases, and the junction held 9 bases outside the gene matches. For the CDR3, the DNA is TGTGCCAGCAGCTTACCCGGGACAGGAAGATTCTACGAGCAGTACTTC. Its translation: CASSLPGTGRFYEQYF.

The chain recombines TRBV24-1 with TRBJ2-5; no clear D gene. The CDR3 is 14 amino acids. The V end lost 3 bases, the J end lost 5 bases, and 12 bases lay between the germline ends. The germline V gene has CDR1 KGHDR and CDR2 SFDVKD. The CDR3 here is CATSDSLTGETQYF. For the CDR3, the DNA is TGTGCCACCAGTGATAGCCTTACTGGGGAGACCCAGTACTTC.

This clonotype was picked up many times. The rearrangement uses TRBV12-3 or TRBV12-4 and TRBJ1-6; 9 positions agree with TRBD1. V lost 6 bases to trimming and J lost 8 bases; unmatched junction nucleotides: 2. The CDR3 consists of 13 residues. Here the CDR3 reads CASRTGGYSPLHF. CDR3 nucleotide sequence: TGTGCCAGCAGGACAGGGGGTTATTCACCCCTCCACTTT.

The chain carries TRBV7-2 and TRBJ2-7, with D unclear. This CDR3 contains 13 residues. Germline CDR1 reads SGHTA; CDR2 reads FQGNSA. V was cut by 6 bases and J by 0 bases, with 9 bases left in between. The CDR3 bases are TGTGCCAGCAGGGCCCCGAGCTCCTACGAGCAGTACGTC. The encoded protein is CASRAPSSYEQYV.

Only one count was recorded for this clonotype. The genes are TRBV24-1 and TRBJ2-2; 10 nucleotides line up with TRBD2. J gave up 0 bases and V 9 bases, and 3 bases lay outside the gene matches. Germline-derived CDR1 and CDR2 are KGHDR and SFDVKD. The CDR3 is made up of 15 amino acids. CDR3 bases: TGTGCCACCGGTAGCGGGGGGACGAACACCGGGGAGCTGTTTTTT. Translation: CATGSGGTNTGELFF.

The table lists this clonotype with many counts. V gene TRBV3-1 combines with J gene TRBJ2-3; D unresolved. Trimming shortened V by 4 bases and J by 9 bases, and 14 bases separated the two germline ends. The CDR3 runs 13 residues. Germline CDR1 LGHDT, CDR2 YNNKEL (reference sequence). The CDR3 loop reads CASSPYETGTQYF. CDR3 sequence (DNA): TGTGCCAGCAGCCCATACGAGACCGGGACGCAGTATTTT.

CDR3 DNA: TGTGCCAGCCGGAGGTTACCCTACACCGGGGAGCTGTTTTTT. Its translation is CASRRLPYTGELFF. The chain joins TRBV6-5 to TRBJ2-2, with D perhaps TRBD2 (5 bases). The CDR3 runs 14 residues. The V end was cut by 8 bases, the J end by 3 bases, with 13 bases between. Looked up from germline, CDR1 is MNHEY and CDR2 is SVGAGI.

This clonotype has only a few counts. The V gene is TRBV5-4, the J gene TRBJ2-5, with 8 nucleotides matching TRBD1. The CDR3 has 15 amino acids. Germline CDR1 SGHNT, CDR2 YYREEE (reference sequence). V lost 10 bases to trimming and J lost 5 bases; unmatched junction nucleotides: 16. CDR3 sequence: CAFKEDRVMGETQYF. DNA of the CDR3: TGTGCCTTCAAGGAGGACAGGGTGATGGGGGAGACCCAGTACTTC.

The J gene is TRBJ2-7, the V gene TRBV20-1; D may correspond to TRBD1 or TRBD2 (6 bases each). The CDR3 is made up of 14 amino acids. CDR1 and CDR2 from the germline V gene are DFQATT and SNEGSKA (reference sequence). V was cut by 3 bases and J by 4 bases, with 16 bases left in between. In DNA form, the CDR3 reads TGCAGTGCTAGTCCCACAGGGAGGACGTACGAGCAGTACGTC. Encoded protein: CSASPTGRTYEQYV.

The CDR3: CSAHSPGELFF. The CDR3 DNA is TGCAGTGCCCATTCCCCCGGGGAGCTGTTTTTT. The chain recombines TRBV20-1 with TRBJ2-2; D remains ambiguous. The CDR3 is 11 amino acids. The germline V and J ends were trimmed by 6 bases and 6 bases, with 8 bases remaining between them. Per the germline V gene, CDR1 is DFQATT and CDR2 is SNEGSKA (reference sequence).

This chain uses TRBV6-5 with TRBJ1-2; D is unclear. Trimming cost V 1 base and J 1 base, with 19 bases left between them. The CDR3 contains 18 residues. Germline-derived CDR1 and CDR2 are MNHEY and SVGAGI. The CDR3 reads CASSYYDPRRGVNYGYTF. CDR3 bases: TGTGCCAGCAGTTACTATGACCCTCGTCGCGGGGTTAACTATGGCTACACCTTC.

Many counts were recorded for this clonotype. This sequence joins TRBV20-1 and TRBJ1-5; tentative D call: TRBD1 (5 bases). Deletions cut 4 bases from V and 1 base from J, with 11 bases between. The germline V gene encodes CDR1 DFQATT and CDR2 SNEGSKA (reference sequence). The CDR3 consists of 14 residues. Here the CDR3 reads CSATSGGSNQPQHF. In DNA, the CDR3 is TGCAGTGCTACCTCGGGGGGGAGCAATCAGCCCCAGCATTTT.

The chain employs TRBV9 and TRBJ1-5; TRBD1 is a possible D gene (5 bases). This CDR3 is 16 amino acids long. Trimming stripped 4 bases from V and 6 bases from J, with 20 bases between. CDR1 is SGDLS and CDR2 is YYNGEE in the germline V gene. CDR3 amino acids: CASSPGPGEFRQPQHF. CDR3 DNA sequence: TGTGCCAGCAGCCCCGGCCCGGGGGAGTTTCGTCAGCCCCAGCATTTT. Together with reference TRBV9 and TRBJ1-5, the CDR3 gives the full variable domain: DSGVTQTPKHLITATGQRVTLRCSPRSGDLSVYWYQQSLDQGLQFLIQYYNGEERAKGNILERFSAQQFPDLHSELNLSSLELGDSALYFCASSPGPGEFRQPQHFGDGTRLSIL.

V and J are TRBV6-5 and TRBJ2-2, with unresolved D. Trimming stripped 4 bases from V and 0 bases from J, with 9 bases between. The V gene's germline CDR1 is MNHEY and CDR2 SVGAGI. The CDR3 runs to 15 residues. The CDR3 reads CASSFLQANTGELFF. The CDR3 bases are TGTGCCAGCAGTTTTTTGCAGGCGAACACCGGGGAGCTGTTTTTT.